Here is one TCR beta chain with its context. This sample stems from a study of technical replicates of blood from several donors. TCRdb's copy holds only in-frame clones and misses some; the assay was immunoSEQ multiplex PCR. Among 75,000 to 90,000 clones listed, 85% to 95% were seen once. Germline CDR1 and CDR2: LGHNT and FRNRAP. This CDR3 has 12 residues. Trimming shortened V by 5 bases and J by 5 bases, and 9 bases separated the two germline ends. This sequence was found in a human donor in good health. This chain joins TRBV12-5 and TRBJ2-5; D is ambiguous. The material sequenced was T cells isolated from PBMCs. The CDR3 region is CASGLTRETQYF. The CDR3 nucleotides are TGTGCTAGTGGTCTCACTCGGGAGACCCAGTACTTC.